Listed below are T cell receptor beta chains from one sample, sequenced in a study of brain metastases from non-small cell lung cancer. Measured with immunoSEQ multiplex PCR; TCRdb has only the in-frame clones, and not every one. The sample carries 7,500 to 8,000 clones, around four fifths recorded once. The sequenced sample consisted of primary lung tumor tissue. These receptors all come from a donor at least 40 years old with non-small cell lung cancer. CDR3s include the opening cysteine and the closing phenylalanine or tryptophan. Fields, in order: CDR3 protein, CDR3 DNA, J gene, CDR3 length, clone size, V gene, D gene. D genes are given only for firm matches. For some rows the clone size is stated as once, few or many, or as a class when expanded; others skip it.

CDR3aa: CASSYWAGELFF
CDR3nt: TGTGCCAGCAGTTACTGGGCCGGGGAGCTGTTTTTT
j_gene: TRBJ2-2
len: 12
abundance: NA
v_gene: TRBV6-5
d_gene: NA

CDR3aa: CASSYSRIKETQYF
CDR3nt: TGTGCCAGCAGTTACTCTCGGATCAAAGAGACCCAGTACTTC
j_gene: TRBJ2-5
len: 14
abundance: NA
v_gene: TRBV6-5
d_gene: NA

CDR3aa: CASIREQNGVSGYTF
CDR3nt: TGTGCCAGCATCCGGGAACAAAACGGAGTTTCGGGCTACACCTTC
j_gene: TRBJ1-2
len: 15
abundance: NA
v_gene: TRBV2
d_gene: NA

CDR3aa: CASSLKARGVTEAFF
CDR3nt: TGTGCCAGCAGCTTAAAGGCCAGGGGAGTCACTGAAGCTTTCTTT
j_gene: TRBJ1-1
len: 15
abundance: NA
v_gene: TRBV7-8
d_gene: NA

CDR3aa: CANSLVQGAYEQYF
CDR3nt: TGCGCCAACAGCTTGGTTCAGGGGGCCTACGAGCAGTACTTC
j_gene: TRBJ2-7
len: 14
abundance: NA
v_gene: TRBV5-1
d_gene: TRBD1

CDR3aa: CASSWTAGEAGELFF
CDR3nt: TGTGCCAGCAGCTGGACGGCCGGAGAGGCCGGGGAGCTGTTTTTT
j_gene: TRBJ2-2
len: 15
abundance: NA
v_gene: TRBV7-3
d_gene: NA

CDR3aa: CASRQETGGTDTQYF
CDR3nt: TGTGCCAGCAGACAAGAAACCGGGGGCACAGATACGCAGTATTTT
j_gene: TRBJ2-3
len: 15
abundance: NA
v_gene: TRBV5-4
d_gene: NA

CDR3aa: CASSLDLTENNEQFF
CDR3nt: TGCGCCAGCAGCTTGGACCTTACAGAAAACAATGAGCAGTTCTTC
j_gene: TRBJ2-1
len: 15
abundance: NA
v_gene: TRBV5-1
d_gene: NA

CDR3aa: CASSFGQVVTEAFF
CDR3nt: TGTGCCAGCAGCTTTGGACAGGTGGTCACTGAAGCTTTCTTT
j_gene: TRBJ1-1
len: 14
abundance: NA
v_gene: TRBV7-2
d_gene: TRBD1

CDR3aa: CASSQGPSRSGNTIYF
CDR3nt: TGTGCCAGCAGCCAAGGACCGTCACGCTCTGGAAACACCATATATTTT
j_gene: TRBJ1-3
len: 16
abundance: few
v_gene: TRBV7-3
d_gene: NA

CDR3aa: CASSQGTSGGAYNEQFF
CDR3nt: TGCGCCAGCAGCCAAGGGACTAGCGGGGGAGCGTACAATGAGCAGTTCTTC
j_gene: TRBJ2-1
len: 17
abundance: NA
v_gene: TRBV4-3
d_gene: TRBD2

CDR3aa: CASSLAAGRNTEAFF
CDR3nt: TGTGCCAGCAGCTTAGCGGCGGGGAGGAACACTGAAGCTTTCTTT
j_gene: TRBJ1-1
len: 15
abundance: NA
v_gene: TRBV7-2
d_gene: NA

CDR3aa: CASSRNYGYTF
CDR3nt: TGTGCCAGTAGCCGGAATTATGGCTACACCTTC
j_gene: TRBJ1-2
len: 11
abundance: NA
v_gene: TRBV19
d_gene: NA

CDR3aa: CASDTGRGYGYTF
CDR3nt: TGTGCCAGTGATACGGGCAGGGGCTATGGCTACACCTTC
j_gene: TRBJ1-2
len: 13
abundance: NA
v_gene: TRBV19
d_gene: NA

CDR3aa: CASSIVRGTNQPRHF
CDR3nt: TGTGCCAGTAGTATAGTCAGGGGAACCAATCAGCCCCGGCATTTT
j_gene: TRBJ1-5
len: 15
abundance: NA
v_gene: TRBV19
d_gene: NA

CDR3aa: CASSLDGYSSYEQYF
CDR3nt: TGCGCCAGCAGCTTGGACGGCTACAGCTCCTACGAGCAGTACTTC
j_gene: TRBJ2-7
len: 15
abundance: NA
v_gene: TRBV5-1
d_gene: NA

CDR3aa: CALKEGGTLSTDTQYF
CDR3nt: TGTGCCCTGAAAGAGGGGGGGACTCTTAGCACAGATACGCAGTATTTT
j_gene: TRBJ2-3
len: 16
abundance: NA
v_gene: TRBV30
d_gene: NA

CDR3aa: CASSGDRFVHGYTF
CDR3nt: TGTGCCAGCAGCGGGGACAGGTTCGTCCACGGCTACACCTTC
j_gene: TRBJ1-2
len: 14
abundance: few
v_gene: TRBV6-5
d_gene: TRBD1

CDR3aa: CAWRGGASNQPQHF
CDR3nt: TGTGCCTGGAGGGGGGGGGCGAGCAATCAGCCCCAGCATTTT
j_gene: TRBJ1-5
len: 14
abundance: few
v_gene: TRBV30
d_gene: NA

CDR3aa: CASSIQGQDNEQFF
CDR3nt: TGTGCCAGTAGTATCCAGGGACAAGATAATGAGCAGTTCTTC
j_gene: TRBJ2-1
len: 14
abundance: NA
v_gene: TRBV19
d_gene: NA

CDR3aa: CASSLLGWTNTEAFF
CDR3nt: TGTGCCAGCAGCCTACTAGGATGGACGAACACTGAAGCTTTCTTT
j_gene: TRBJ1-1
len: 15
abundance: NA
v_gene: TRBV7-9
d_gene: NA

CDR3aa: CAWSVNPGESGYTF
CDR3nt: TGTGCCTGGAGTGTAAACCCAGGGGAAAGTGGCTACACCTTC
j_gene: TRBJ1-2
len: 14
abundance: NA
v_gene: TRBV30
d_gene: NA

CDR3aa: CASSPTSRGGQGYTF
CDR3nt: TGTGCCAGCAGCCCAACTAGTAGGGGGGGGCAAGGCTACACCTTC
j_gene: TRBJ1-2
len: 15
abundance: NA
v_gene: TRBV3-1/TRBV3-2
d_gene: NA

CDR3aa: CASSWAPPGLNYEQYF
CDR3nt: TGCGCCAGCAGCTGGGCCCCTCCGGGACTAAACTACGAGCAGTACTTC
j_gene: TRBJ2-7
len: 16
abundance: NA
v_gene: TRBV5-1
d_gene: TRBD2

CDR3aa: CASSLAGHPDQPQHF
CDR3nt: TGTGCCAGCAGCTTGGCCGGGCATCCCGATCAGCCCCAGCATTTT
j_gene: TRBJ1-5
len: 15
abundance: NA
v_gene: TRBV5-5
d_gene: NA

CDR3aa: CASSFLGPNTEAFF
CDR3nt: TGCGCCAGCAGCTTCTTGGGTCCGAACACTGAAGCTTTTTTT
j_gene: TRBJ1-1
len: 14
abundance: NA
v_gene: TRBV5-1
d_gene: NA

CDR3aa: CASSWTEGREQYF
CDR3nt: TGTGCCAGCAGTTGGACTGAGGGGAGGGAGCAGTATTTT
j_gene: TRBJ2-3
len: 13
abundance: NA
v_gene: TRBV12-3/TRBV12-4
d_gene: TRBD2

CDR3aa: CASSLSGTTGKWSGYTF
CDR3nt: TGTGCCAGCAGCTTATCTGGAACGACGGGGAAGTGGAGTGGCTACACCTTC
j_gene: TRBJ1-2
len: 17
abundance: NA
v_gene: TRBV7-9
d_gene: NA

CDR3aa: CATSGGRVSEKLFF
CDR3nt: TGTGCCACCAGCGGCGGCAGGGTAAGTGAAAAACTGTTTTTT
j_gene: TRBJ1-4
len: 14
abundance: NA
v_gene: TRBV15
d_gene: NA

CDR3aa: CASSFDQGSNTEAFF
CDR3nt: TGTGCCAGCAGCTTTGACCAGGGGTCGAACACTGAAGCTTTCTTT
j_gene: TRBJ1-1
len: 15
abundance: NA
v_gene: TRBV7-9
d_gene: NA

CDR3aa: CASSYALNYRDVGYTF
CDR3nt: TGTGCCAGCAGTTACGCCCTGAACTACAGGGATGTTGGCTACACCTTC
j_gene: TRBJ1-2
len: 16
abundance: NA
v_gene: TRBV6-2/TRBV6-3
d_gene: NA

CDR3aa: CASSSTGAFTEAFF
CDR3nt: TGTGCCAGCAGTTCCACAGGGGCATTCACTGAAGCTTTCTTT
j_gene: TRBJ1-1
len: 14
abundance: NA
v_gene: TRBV6-2/TRBV6-3
d_gene: TRBD1

CDR3aa: CATSERAIGTEAFF
CDR3nt: TGCGCCACCTCAGAAAGGGCTATAGGAACTGAAGCTTTCTTT
j_gene: TRBJ1-1
len: 14
abundance: NA
v_gene: TRBV10-2
d_gene: NA

CDR3aa: CASSLSYEQYF
CDR3nt: TGCGCCAGCAGCTTATCCTACGAGCAGTACTTC
j_gene: TRBJ2-7
len: 11
abundance: NA
v_gene: TRBV10-2
d_gene: NA

CDR3aa: CASSRPGTGVSGARPQHF
CDR3nt: TGTGCCAGTAGCCGCCCAGGGACAGGGGTTTCGGGGGCTCGGCCCCAGCATTTT
j_gene: TRBJ1-5
len: 18
abundance: NA
v_gene: TRBV19
d_gene: TRBD1

CDR3aa: CASSQIPQHEQYF
CDR3nt: TGTGCCAGCAGCCAAATCCCCCAGCACGAGCAGTATTTC
j_gene: TRBJ2-7
len: 13
abundance: NA
v_gene: TRBV16
d_gene: NA

CDR3aa: CASSSGPEGQPQHF
CDR3nt: TGTGCCAGCAGTTCGGGGCCCGAAGGACAGCCCCAGCATTTT
j_gene: TRBJ1-5
len: 14
abundance: NA
v_gene: TRBV6-6
d_gene: NA

CDR3aa: CATSRDKENNEQFF
CDR3nt: TGTGCCACCAGCAGAGATAAGGAGAACAATGAGCAGTTCTTC
j_gene: TRBJ2-1
len: 14
abundance: NA
v_gene: TRBV15
d_gene: NA

CDR3aa: CASSKKDKGNQPQHF
CDR3nt: TGTGCCAGCAGCAAGAAGGACAAGGGGAATCAGCCCCAGCATTTT
j_gene: TRBJ1-5
len: 15
abundance: once
v_gene: TRBV7-8
d_gene: NA

CDR3aa: CASSPGWGNIEAFF
CDR3nt: TGTGCCAGCTCACCAGGGTGGGGGAACATTGAAGCTTTCTTT
j_gene: TRBJ1-1
len: 14
abundance: NA
v_gene: TRBV18
d_gene: NA

CDR3aa: CASSTQGGGNQPQHF
CDR3nt: TGTGCCAGCAGTACCCAGGGAGGAGGCAATCAGCCCCAGCATTTT
j_gene: TRBJ1-5
len: 15
abundance: NA
v_gene: TRBV6-6
d_gene: NA

CDR3aa: CASSEGGVRGYTF
CDR3nt: TGTGCCAGCAGTGAAGGGGGGGTGCGGGGCTACACCTTC
j_gene: TRBJ1-2
len: 13
abundance: NA
v_gene: TRBV6-1
d_gene: NA

CDR3aa: CASSQLTSGENIQYF
CDR3nt: TGTGCCAGCAGCCAGCTAACTAGCGGGGAAAACATTCAGTACTTC
j_gene: TRBJ2-4
len: 15
abundance: NA
v_gene: TRBV16
d_gene: TRBD2

CDR3aa: CASSYSSLSGGYTF
CDR3nt: TGTGCCAGCAGTTACTCGTCGCTATCGGGAGGCTACACCTTC
j_gene: TRBJ1-2
len: 14
abundance: NA
v_gene: TRBV6-2/TRBV6-3
d_gene: NA

CDR3aa: CASGSLTRALNEKLFF
CDR3nt: TGTGCTAGTGGTTCGCTCACGAGGGCCCTTAATGAAAAACTGTTTTTT
j_gene: TRBJ1-4
len: 16
abundance: NA
v_gene: TRBV12-5
d_gene: NA

CDR3aa: CASSPPSGRGSNEKLFF
CDR3nt: TGTGCCAGCAGCCCGCCCTCCGGAAGGGGAAGTAATGAAAAACTGTTTTTT
j_gene: TRBJ1-4
len: 17
abundance: NA
v_gene: TRBV7-9
d_gene: NA

CDR3aa: CASSAISSGANYGYTF
CDR3nt: TGTGCCAGCAGTGCTATTTCGTCGGGGGCTAACTATGGCTACACCTTC
j_gene: TRBJ1-2
len: 16
abundance: NA
v_gene: TRBV2
d_gene: NA

CDR3aa: CVSSHSNPPREYQETQYF
CDR3nt: TGTGTCAGCAGCCACTCTAACCCCCCTAGAGAGTACCAAGAGACCCAGTACTTC
j_gene: TRBJ2-5
len: 18
abundance: NA
v_gene: TRBV14
d_gene: NA

CDR3aa: CASSSREGQGGTGELFF
CDR3nt: TGCGCCAGCAGCTCGCGGGAGGGACAGGGCGGCACCGGGGAGCTGTTTTTT
j_gene: TRBJ2-2
len: 17
abundance: NA
v_gene: TRBV5-1
d_gene: NA

CDR3aa: CASSDRPQETQYF
CDR3nt: TGTGCCAGCAGTGATAGACCCCAAGAGACCCAGTACTTC
j_gene: TRBJ2-5
len: 13
abundance: once
v_gene: TRBV6-1
d_gene: NA

CDR3aa: CATADNSESTDTQYF
CDR3nt: TGTGCCACCGCTGACAATAGCGAAAGCACAGATACGCAGTATTTT
j_gene: TRBJ2-3
len: 15
abundance: NA
v_gene: TRBV24-1
d_gene: NA

CDR3aa: CASSQDRPYEQYF
CDR3nt: TGTGCCAGCAGCCAAGATCGCCCCTACGAGCAGTACTTC
j_gene: TRBJ2-7
len: 13
abundance: once
v_gene: TRBV3-1/TRBV3-2
d_gene: NA